This T cell receptor beta chain came from a study of blood T cell repertoires in COVID-19. Overall study: Spain, Italy and the United States supplied samples that represented acute and convalescent COVID-19. PBMCs, B-cell-depleted T cells, or T cells provided the cDNA or gDNA that made up the material.

As processed by the authors: Amplified reference gene primers provided the basis for estimating nucleated cell counts. Only in-frame clones appear in the TCRdb table, and some are missing; sequencing was by immunoSEQ multiplex PCR. The V and J calls and the clone size are those of that table, but D and trimming were determined from the DNA. This sample has more than 250,000 clones; more than 70% occur once, and the top ten carry approximately 1.6%. Followed longitudinally, the Seattle patients had been enrolled during active infection. The CDR3 spans 15 residues. Deletions cut 0 bases from V and 1 base from J, with 9 bases between. Germline loops: CDR1 LGHDT, CDR2 YNNKEL (reference sequence).

The origin of this receptor is a woman in her 30s with COVID-19, enrolled during active disease. Specimen: peripheral blood. The rearrangement joins TRBV3-1 (or the pseudogene TRBV3-2) to TRBJ1-1, with D perhaps matching TRBD1 (5 bases). Here the CDR3 reads CASSQDVGQNTEAFF. The CDR3 DNA reads as TGTGCCAGCAGCCAAGATGTAGGACAGAACACTGAAGCTTTCTTT.